A selection of T cell receptor beta chains follows, all from one sample in a study of a mutant IDH1 vaccine in newly diagnosed glioma. Which antigens these TCRs recognize remains unknown. Clones were sequenced by immunoSEQ multiplex PCR, and TCRdb holds only the in-frame ones, with some missing. The sample has some 55,000 clones; around 89% are singletons. Source: PBMCs, taken from a glioma patient whose treatment included an IDH1 peptide vaccine. The receptor source for this set is a woman aged 40 to 50 with glioma. Each CDR3 is given with its conserved first and last residue. D genes are given only for firm matches. Clone size is given for some rows only: seen once, a few or many times, or a class if the clone is expanded.

abundance: .
v_gene: TRBV9
d_gene: .
j_gene: TRBJ2-3
CDR3nt: TGTGCCAGCAGCGTAGACGGGGACAGCACAGATACGCAGTATTTT
CDR3aa: CASSVDGDSTDTQYF

abundance: .
v_gene: TRBV15
d_gene: .
j_gene: TRBJ1-4
CDR3nt: TGTGCCACCAGCAGAGATCTCCCCCCAGGGGCCAGGACAGCAACTAATGAAAAACTGTTTTTT
CDR3aa: CATSRDLPPGARTATNEKLFF

abundance: .
v_gene: TRBV6-5
d_gene: .
j_gene: TRBJ1-4
CDR3nt: TGTGCCAGCAGTCCCCGACTCCTGGAGGAAAAACTGTTTTTT
CDR3aa: CASSPRLLEEKLFF

abundance: few
v_gene: TRBV7-9
d_gene: .
j_gene: TRBJ2-7
CDR3nt: TGTGCCAGCAGCCGGGACGAAGAGCAGTACTTC
CDR3aa: CASSRDEEQYF

abundance: once
v_gene: TRBV2
d_gene: .
j_gene: TRBJ1-3
CDR3nt: TGTGCCAGCAGTGAAAGTAGAAACACCATATATTTT
CDR3aa: CASSESRNTIYF

abundance: .
v_gene: TRBV7-9
d_gene: .
j_gene: TRBJ2-5
CDR3nt: TGTGCCAGCAGCTTAGGGCGGGACTGGAGCCATCAGACCCAGTACTTC
CDR3aa: CASSLGRDWSHQTQYF

abundance: .
v_gene: TRBV5-1
d_gene: .
j_gene: TRBJ1-5
CDR3nt: TGCGCCAGCAGCTTGGAGGGGGGCAATCAGCCCCAGCATTTT
CDR3aa: CASSLEGGNQPQHF

abundance: .
v_gene: TRBV6-5
d_gene: TRBD1
j_gene: TRBJ1-2
CDR3nt: TGTGCCAGCTCTCAGGGGGGGGGCTCCCCCTATGGCTACACCTTC
CDR3aa: CASSQGGGSPYGYTF

abundance: .
v_gene: TRBV6-1
d_gene: .
j_gene: TRBJ2-5
CDR3nt: TGTGCCAGCAGTGAAGCGGAGACAGGTGGTCACGAGACCCAGTACTTC
CDR3aa: CASSEAETGGHETQYF

abundance: .
v_gene: TRBV7-2
d_gene: .
j_gene: TRBJ2-1
CDR3nt: TGTGCCAGCAGCTTGGAGACTGGACGCCTCGACAATGAGCAGTTCTTC
CDR3aa: CASSLETGRLDNEQFF

abundance: .
v_gene: TRBV4-3
d_gene: .
j_gene: TRBJ2-3
CDR3nt: TGCGCCAGCAGCCAAGACCCGCGAGCGAGGGCAGATACGCAGTATTTT
CDR3aa: CASSQDPRARADTQYF

abundance: .
v_gene: TRBV7-8
d_gene: TRBD1
j_gene: TRBJ1-4
CDR3nt: TGTGCCAGCAGCTTACCCGGGACAGGGGGTTGGTCTAATGAAAAACTGTTTTTT
CDR3aa: CASSLPGTGGWSNEKLFF

abundance: .
v_gene: TRBV7-9
d_gene: TRBD1
j_gene: TRBJ2-1
CDR3nt: TGTGCCTTACCGGGACAGGGCCCTTACAATGAGCAGTTCTTC
CDR3aa: CALPGQGPYNEQFF

abundance: .
v_gene: TRBV7-8
d_gene: .
j_gene: TRBJ1-5
CDR3nt: TGTGCCAGCAGCTTAGGGGGGGGGTCCAATCAGCCCCAGCATTTT
CDR3aa: CASSLGGGSNQPQHF

abundance: .
v_gene: TRBV30
d_gene: .
j_gene: TRBJ2-7
CDR3nt: TGTGCCTGGTCTTTAGGGGGGCCCTACGAGCAGTACTTC
CDR3aa: CAWSLGGPYEQYF

abundance: .
v_gene: TRBV18
d_gene: .
j_gene: TRBJ1-5
CDR3nt: TGTGCCAGCTCACCATTGCACGGCCAGCCCCAGCATTTT
CDR3aa: CASSPLHGQPQHF

abundance: .
v_gene: TRBV5-1
d_gene: TRBD1
j_gene: TRBJ1-4
CDR3nt: TGCGCCAGCAGCATCGACAGGGATGAAAAACTGTTTTTT
CDR3aa: CASSIDRDEKLFF

abundance: .
v_gene: TRBV30
d_gene: TRBD1
j_gene: TRBJ1-4
CDR3nt: TGTGCCTGGACGACTGACAGGGAAGGTGAAAAACTGTTTTTT
CDR3aa: CAWTTDREGEKLFF

abundance: once
v_gene: TRBV28
d_gene: TRBD1
j_gene: TRBJ2-5
CDR3nt: TGTGCCAGCAGTCGCAGGGGGCTGGAGACCCAGTACTTC
CDR3aa: CASSRRGLETQYF

abundance: .
v_gene: TRBV7-2
d_gene: TRBD2
j_gene: TRBJ2-7
CDR3nt: TGTGCCAGCAGCTTAGCGATGGCTAGCGGGGCCTACGAGCAGTACTTC
CDR3aa: CASSLAMASGAYEQYF

abundance: .
v_gene: TRBV7-9
d_gene: .
j_gene: TRBJ1-1
CDR3nt: TGTGCCAGCAGCTTAGAGGTTAACACTGAAGCTTTCTTT
CDR3aa: CASSLEVNTEAFF

abundance: .
v_gene: TRBV7-8
d_gene: TRBD1
j_gene: TRBJ2-2
CDR3nt: TGTGCCAGCAGCTTGGGACAGGTCCTTACTAACACCGGGGAGCTGTTTTTT
CDR3aa: CASSLGQVLTNTGELFF

abundance: .
v_gene: TRBV28
d_gene: TRBD1
j_gene: TRBJ1-2
CDR3nt: TGTGCCAGCAGTTCGACAGGGGGAGGCTATGGCTACACCTTC
CDR3aa: CASSSTGGGYGYTF

abundance: once
v_gene: TRBV7-2
d_gene: TRBD1
j_gene: TRBJ1-1
CDR3nt: TGTGCCAGCAGCTCGTCAGGGGGGCGGAAAGCTTTCTTT
CDR3aa: CASSSSGGRKAFF

abundance: .
v_gene: TRBV19
d_gene: .
j_gene: TRBJ1-6
CDR3nt: TGTGCCTCCGGGGGTAGGCTTCACCATTCACCCCTCCACTTT
CDR3aa: CASGGRLHHSPLHF

abundance: once
v_gene: TRBV7-2
d_gene: TRBD2
j_gene: TRBJ2-5
CDR3nt: TGTGCCAGCAGCTTAGAAGGCGGGAGGGGAGAGACCCAGTACTTC
CDR3aa: CASSLEGGRGETQYF

abundance: .
v_gene: TRBV2
d_gene: TRBD2
j_gene: TRBJ2-5
CDR3nt: TGTGCCAGCAGTGTTACGCCGGGACTAGCGGGGGAGGCCGAATACTTC
CDR3aa: CASSVTPGLAGEAEYF

abundance: .
v_gene: TRBV18
d_gene: .
j_gene: TRBJ1-6
CDR3nt: TGTGCCAGCTCACCACCGGAGGGATTTAATTCACCCCTCCACTTT
CDR3aa: CASSPPEGFNSPLHF

abundance: once
v_gene: TRBV5-1
d_gene: TRBD1
j_gene: TRBJ2-5
CDR3nt: TGCGCCAGCAGCCGACAGGGGGTTTATGAGACCCAGTACTTC
CDR3aa: CASSRQGVYETQYF

abundance: once
v_gene: TRBV4-1
d_gene: .
j_gene: TRBJ2-3
CDR3nt: TGCGCCAGCAGCCAAGATGGAGTCACAGGAGATACGCAGTATTTT
CDR3aa: CASSQDGVTGDTQYF

abundance: .
v_gene: TRBV5-6
d_gene: TRBD1
j_gene: TRBJ2-7
CDR3nt: TGTGCCAGCACCTTTCGCCCAGGACAGGCCTACGAGCAGTACTTC
CDR3aa: CASTFRPGQAYEQYF

abundance: once
v_gene: TRBV28
d_gene: .
j_gene: TRBJ1-1
CDR3nt: TGTGCCTGCGAAACCGCGGGCGCCCCGGGGACTGAAGCTTTCTTT
CDR3aa: CACETAGAPGTEAFF

abundance: .
v_gene: TRBV5-6
d_gene: .
j_gene: TRBJ1-1
CDR3nt: TGTGCCAGCAGCTTTGACAGAAACACTGAAGCTTTCTTT
CDR3aa: CASSFDRNTEAFF

abundance: .
v_gene: TRBV5-1
d_gene: .
j_gene: TRBJ2-7
CDR3nt: TGCGCCAGCAGCTTGGCTAGTGAAACCTACGAGCAGTACTTC
CDR3aa: CASSLASETYEQYF

abundance: .
v_gene: TRBV7-2
d_gene: .
j_gene: TRBJ1-5
CDR3nt: TGTGCCAGCAGCCCCTATAGCAATCAGCCCCAGCATTTT
CDR3aa: CASSPYSNQPQHF

abundance: .
v_gene: TRBV19
d_gene: .
j_gene: TRBJ2-7
CDR3nt: TGTGCCAGTAAAAGGAGGACAACCTCAAAGGACGAGCAGTACTTC
CDR3aa: CASKRRTTSKDEQYF

abundance: .
v_gene: TRBV7-8
d_gene: .
j_gene: TRBJ1-3
CDR3nt: TGTGCCAGCAGCTTAGGTCTAGCCGGCTCTGGAAACACCATATATTTT
CDR3aa: CASSLGLAGSGNTIYF

abundance: .
v_gene: TRBV7-9
d_gene: .
j_gene: TRBJ2-2
CDR3nt: TGTGCCAGCAGCTTAGGATGGTACACCGGGGAGCTGTTTTTT
CDR3aa: CASSLGWYTGELFF

abundance: .
v_gene: TRBV6-1
d_gene: .
j_gene: TRBJ2-7
CDR3nt: TGTGCCAGCAGTGCGCTGCGGTCCTACGAGCAGTACTTC
CDR3aa: CASSALRSYEQYF

abundance: .
v_gene: TRBV5-1
d_gene: TRBD2
j_gene: TRBJ2-1
CDR3nt: TGCGCCAGCAGCTTCTACGGTTTGGCTAGCGGGAGGGACAATGAGCAGTTCTTC
CDR3aa: CASSFYGLASGRDNEQFF

abundance: .
v_gene: TRBV19
d_gene: .
j_gene: TRBJ1-2
CDR3nt: TGTGCCAGTAGTATAGGGCCGGGAAACTATGGCTACACCTTC
CDR3aa: CASSIGPGNYGYTF

abundance: .
v_gene: TRBV2
d_gene: .
j_gene: TRBJ2-7
CDR3nt: TGTGCCAGCAGTGAATACGGAGGGGGACGATACGAGCAGTACTTC
CDR3aa: CASSEYGGGRYEQYF

abundance: .
v_gene: TRBV9
d_gene: TRBD1
j_gene: TRBJ1-1
CDR3nt: TGTGCCAGCAGCGATTGGACAGGGGCCTTGAACACTGAAGCTTTCTTT
CDR3aa: CASSDWTGALNTEAFF

abundance: .
v_gene: TRBV10-2
d_gene: .
j_gene: TRBJ1-5
CDR3nt: TGCGCCAGCAGTGATTTAGGGGCCATCAGCAATCAGCCCCAGCATTTT
CDR3aa: CASSDLGAISNQPQHF

abundance: .
v_gene: TRBV21-1
d_gene: .
j_gene: TRBJ1-6
CDR3nt: TGTGCCAGCAGCACTCGGGCCATTCCCTTGGCCCTCCACTTT
CDR3aa: CASSTRAIPLALHF

abundance: .
v_gene: TRBV14
d_gene: TRBD2
j_gene: TRBJ2-3
CDR3nt: TGTGCCAGCAGCCTGGGGGGGTCCTCCACAGATACGCAGTATTTT
CDR3aa: CASSLGGSSTDTQYF

abundance: .
v_gene: TRBV27
d_gene: TRBD1
j_gene: TRBJ2-2
CDR3nt: TGTGCCAGCAGCGAACTCCAGGGGGCCGGGGAGCTGTTTTTT
CDR3aa: CASSELQGAGELFF

abundance: .
v_gene: TRBV13
d_gene: TRBD1
j_gene: TRBJ1-4
CDR3nt: TGTGCCAGCAGCTCTTCTAGACACTGGACAGGGGATAATGAAAAACTGTTTTTT
CDR3aa: CASSSSRHWTGDNEKLFF

abundance: .
v_gene: TRBV14
d_gene: TRBD1
j_gene: TRBJ1-2
CDR3nt: TGTGCCAGCAGCCAAGATCGGACAGGGTTCTATGGCTACACCTTC
CDR3aa: CASSQDRTGFYGYTF

abundance: .
v_gene: TRBV10-3
d_gene: .
j_gene: TRBJ1-5
CDR3nt: TGTGCCATCGGGGATAGCAATCAGCCCCAGCATTTT
CDR3aa: CAIGDSNQPQHF

abundance: .
v_gene: TRBV28
d_gene: .
j_gene: TRBJ1-2
CDR3nt: TGTGCCAGCAGATCCGGTAACTATGGCTACACCTTC
CDR3aa: CASRSGNYGYTF

abundance: .
v_gene: TRBV7-2
d_gene: .
j_gene: TRBJ1-4
CDR3nt: TGTGCCAGCAGCAAGACGGGGGGACGGTCTAATGAAAAACTGTTTTTT
CDR3aa: CASSKTGGRSNEKLFF

abundance: .
v_gene: TRBV18
d_gene: .
j_gene: TRBJ2-5
CDR3nt: TGTGCCAGCTCACCACAGCGAAGGGATGGCGAGACCCAGTACTTC
CDR3aa: CASSPQRRDGETQYF

abundance: .
v_gene: TRBV27
d_gene: .
j_gene: TRBJ2-7
CDR3nt: TGTGCCAGCAGTTTCGTCCAAAGCTCCTACGAGCAGTACTTC
CDR3aa: CASSFVQSSYEQYF

abundance: .
v_gene: TRBV11-2
d_gene: .
j_gene: TRBJ2-1
CDR3nt: TGTGCCAGCAGCGTCGGGAGTGAGCAGTTCTTC
CDR3aa: CASSVGSEQFF

abundance: .
v_gene: TRBV28
d_gene: .
j_gene: TRBJ1-5
CDR3nt: TGTGCCAGCTCCGAGGGCAATCAGCCCCAGCATTTT
CDR3aa: CASSEGNQPQHF

abundance: .
v_gene: TRBV6-6
d_gene: .
j_gene: TRBJ2-1
CDR3nt: TGTGCCACAAGGGAGACCCTCGGGATAAATGAGCAGTTCTTC
CDR3aa: CATRETLGINEQFF

abundance: .
v_gene: TRBV2
d_gene: .
j_gene: TRBJ2-7
CDR3nt: TGTGCCAGCAACCTGGGCCTCGCCCCCTACGAGCAGTACTTC
CDR3aa: CASNLGLAPYEQYF

abundance: .
v_gene: TRBV2
d_gene: TRBD1
j_gene: TRBJ2-1
CDR3nt: TGTGCCAGCAGAGGACAGGTAACTTCAAGTGAGCAGTTCTTC
CDR3aa: CASRGQVTSSEQFF

abundance: once
v_gene: TRBV21-1
d_gene: .
j_gene: TRBJ2-1
CDR3nt: TGTGCCAGCAGCAAAGGGGTGCCGGGAGCGGGAGGGCCCCATGAGCAGTTCTTC
CDR3aa: CASSKGVPGAGGPHEQFF